This T cell receptor (beta chain) emerged from a study of blood T cell repertoires in COVID-19. Study details: Some COVID-19 samples were acute and others convalescent; all came from the United States, Italy and Spain. Nucleic acid was either cDNA or gDNA, and it came from T cells, B-cell-depleted T cells, or PBMCs.

This clone has just a few counts. The authors' processing: Amplifying reference gene primers gave estimates of nucleated cell counts. TCRdb's table, derived via immunoSEQ multiplex PCR, lists solely in-frame clones and lacks some. The V and J calls and clone size come from that table; D and trimming were worked out from the DNA. The table includes fewer than 200,000 clones, more than 65% detected once. The ends lost 4 bases at V and 6 bases at J; junction bases unmatched: 10. Germline V gene data show CDR1 as SGDLS and CDR2 as YYNGEE. CDR3 length: 15 amino acids. Sequencing input: peripheral blood. The TCR originated in a woman aged 55-75 years with COVID-19, enrolled during active disease. This rearrangement joins TRBV9 to TRBJ2-7; TRBD2 agrees at 10 bases. The CDR3 sequence is CASSLGTSVGSEQYF. DNA for the CDR3: TGTGCCAGCAGCCTCGGGACTAGCGTCGGGTCCGAGCAGTACTTC.